Sequencing of this TCR beta chain was carried out in a study of blood T cell repertoires in COVID-19. Study summary: Some COVID-19 samples were acute and others convalescent; all came from the United States, Italy and Spain.

Original methodology: Reference gene primers were amplified, and this amplification served to estimate nucleated cell counts. The repertoire was sequenced with immunoSEQ multiplex PCR; TCRdb's copy has only in-frame clones and lacks some. The V and J calls and clone size were taken over from that table, and D and trimming were inferred from the DNA. The profile shows approximately 150,000 clones, over 70% of them singletons. The germline V gene encodes CDR1 MGHRA and CDR2 YSYEKL. The V gene lost 1 base and the J gene lost 11 bases, with 23 bases spanning the gap. This CDR3 is built from 16 residues. The sequence came from a woman between 65 and 79 years old who had recovered from COVID-19. The chain has TRBV4-1 and TRBJ1-1, with D possibly being TRBD1 (5 bases). Sequencing was carried out using peripheral blood. DNA for the CDR3: TGCGCCAGCAGCCAAGGCACAGGATTTAATGGGGCCGGGGCTTTCTTT. Protein sequence: CASSQGTGFNGAGAFF.